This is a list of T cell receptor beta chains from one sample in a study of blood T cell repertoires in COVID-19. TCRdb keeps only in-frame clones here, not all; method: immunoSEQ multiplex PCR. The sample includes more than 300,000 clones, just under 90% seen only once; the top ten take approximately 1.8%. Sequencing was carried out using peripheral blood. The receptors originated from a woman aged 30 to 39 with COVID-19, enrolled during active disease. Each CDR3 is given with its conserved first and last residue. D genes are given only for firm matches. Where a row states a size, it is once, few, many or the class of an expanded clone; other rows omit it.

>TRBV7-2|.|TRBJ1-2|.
CASSPSGLYGYTF
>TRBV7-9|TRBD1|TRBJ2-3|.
CASSTTGGSDTQYF
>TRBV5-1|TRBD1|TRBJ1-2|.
CASSPKPLQVGTGAVGYTF
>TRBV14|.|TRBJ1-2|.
CASSEDLTFYGYTF
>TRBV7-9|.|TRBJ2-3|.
CASSLTGGRSTDTQYF
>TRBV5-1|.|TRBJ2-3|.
CASSLVTLLHTDTQYF
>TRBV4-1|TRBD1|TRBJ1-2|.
CASSQNPGQSNGYTF
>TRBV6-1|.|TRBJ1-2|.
CASSEAPRGYGYTF
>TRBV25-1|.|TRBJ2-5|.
CASSEWQGWETQYF
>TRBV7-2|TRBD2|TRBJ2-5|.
CASSLVASGGALRETQYF
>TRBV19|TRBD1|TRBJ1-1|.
CASRQGYTEAFF
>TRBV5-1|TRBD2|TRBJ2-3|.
CASSTTPGLASTDTQYF
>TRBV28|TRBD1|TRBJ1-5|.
CASSLILLPGQKGSNQPQHF
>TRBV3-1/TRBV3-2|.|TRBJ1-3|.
CASSQEGGGNTIYF
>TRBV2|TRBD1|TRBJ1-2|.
CASSERRTGDGYTF
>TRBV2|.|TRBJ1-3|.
CASREDFSGNTIYF
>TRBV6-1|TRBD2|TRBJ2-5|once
CASSERLAGQETQYF
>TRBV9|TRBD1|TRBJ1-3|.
CASSTRTGGIIGNTIYF
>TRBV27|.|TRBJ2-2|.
CASSLSLIRGELFF
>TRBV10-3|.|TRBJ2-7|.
CAISAQGPTYEQYF
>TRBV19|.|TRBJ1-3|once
CAVSGFSSGNTIYF
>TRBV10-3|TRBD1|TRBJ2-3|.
CAISEWGTATDTQYF
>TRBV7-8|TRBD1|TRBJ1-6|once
CASSALPWTGEDSPLHF
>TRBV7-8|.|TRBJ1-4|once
CASSGDSATNEKLFF
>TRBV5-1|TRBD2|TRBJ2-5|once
CASSGGLGRETQYF
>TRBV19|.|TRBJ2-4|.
CASSALSNIQYF
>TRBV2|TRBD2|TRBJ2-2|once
CASSERGLALNGELFF
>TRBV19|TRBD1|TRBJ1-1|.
CASSRGQGRGMNTEAFF
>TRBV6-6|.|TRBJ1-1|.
CASSDPGTEAFF
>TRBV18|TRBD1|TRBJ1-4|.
CASSPQGQTTNEKLFF
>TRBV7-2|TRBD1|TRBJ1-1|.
CASSLAQGATEAFF
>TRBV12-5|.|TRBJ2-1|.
CASGLVPGSSYNEQFF
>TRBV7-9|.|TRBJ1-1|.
CASSLQGPGLRNTEAFF
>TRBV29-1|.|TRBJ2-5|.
CSVEDFGQGHMETQYF
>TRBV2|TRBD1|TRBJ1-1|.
CASQPGTGTTEAFF
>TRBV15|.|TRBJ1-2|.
CATREAGEYGYTF
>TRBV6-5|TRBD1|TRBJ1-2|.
CASRGQGYGYTF
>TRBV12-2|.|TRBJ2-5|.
CAPPAIRGGRQETQYF
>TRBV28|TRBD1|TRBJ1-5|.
CASRFDRVQPQHF
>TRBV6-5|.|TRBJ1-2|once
CASKPIAGYTF
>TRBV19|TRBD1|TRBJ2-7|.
CASSTTGGLNYEQYF
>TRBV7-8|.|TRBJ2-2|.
CASSLGSNTGELFF
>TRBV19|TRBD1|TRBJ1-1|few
CASQTGTDTEAFF
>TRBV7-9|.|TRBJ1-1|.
CASSFTRSDTEAFF